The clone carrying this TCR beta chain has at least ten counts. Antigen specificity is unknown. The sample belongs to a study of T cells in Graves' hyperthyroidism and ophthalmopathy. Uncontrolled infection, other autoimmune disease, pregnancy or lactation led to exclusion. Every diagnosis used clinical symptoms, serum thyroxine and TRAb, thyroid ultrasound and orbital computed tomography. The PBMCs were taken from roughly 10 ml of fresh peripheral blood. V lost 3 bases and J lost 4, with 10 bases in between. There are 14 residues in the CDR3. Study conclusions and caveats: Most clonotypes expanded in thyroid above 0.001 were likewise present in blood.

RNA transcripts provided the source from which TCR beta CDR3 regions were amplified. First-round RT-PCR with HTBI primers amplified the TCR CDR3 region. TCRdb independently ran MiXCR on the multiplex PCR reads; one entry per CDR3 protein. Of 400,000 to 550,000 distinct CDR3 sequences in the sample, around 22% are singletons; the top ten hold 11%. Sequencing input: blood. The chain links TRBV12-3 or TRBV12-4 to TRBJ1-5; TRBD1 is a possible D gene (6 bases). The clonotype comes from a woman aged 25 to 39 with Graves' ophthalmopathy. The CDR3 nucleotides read TGTGCCAGCAGTTTTCAGGGGCCGAATCAGCCCCAGCATTTT. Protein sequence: CASSFQGPNQPQHF.